A single sample gave rise to the 16 T cell receptor beta chains below, sequenced in a study of CD8 T cell repertoires and HIV-1 epitope variants. Profiled with immunoSEQ multiplex PCR; TCRdb holds only in-frame clones, not every one. The data show 90,000 or so clones, roughly 80% seen once. Material: uncultured baseline CD8+ T cells from peripheral blood mononuclear cells (PBMCs). The receptors come from a male donor with HIV.

This clone was picked up one time. The CDR3 DNA reads TGTGCCAGCAGTGTAGGGTCAGGAGCCAATTCTAACGAGCAGTACTTC. Its translation is CASSVGSGANSNEQYF. The chain joins TRBV25-1 to TRBJ2-7, with unresolved D. The germline V and J ends were trimmed by 4 bases and 5 bases, with 21 bases remaining between them. Germline-derived CDR1 and CDR2 are MGHDK and SYGVNS. The CDR3 contains 16 residues.

The V call is TRBV10-3, the J call TRBJ1-1; D remains ambiguous. This CDR3 comprises 17 residues. CDR1 and CDR2 from the germline V gene are ENHRY and SYGVKD. V lost 3 bases and J lost 0, with 17 bases in between. The DNA of the CDR3 is TGTGCCATCAGTGAATTGATTAGAATAGTCCTGAACACTGAAGCTTTCTTT. This encodes CAISELIRIVLNTEAFF.

The J gene is TRBJ2-3, the V gene TRBV6-5; 9 bases align to TRBD1. This CDR3 region has 15 residues. The V and J ends lost 10 bases and 7 bases, in that order; junction bases with no gene match: 15. The germline gives CDR1 MNHEY, CDR2 SVGAGI. The CDR3 DNA follows: TGTGCCACCCAAAACAGGGGGCCGATATACTATACGCAGTATTTT. This sequence encodes CATQNRGPIYYTQYF.

The V gene is TRBV5-1, the J gene TRBJ2-1; 8 bases match TRBD1. After removal of 5 bases from V and 0 bases from J, the junction contained 10 bases not matched to a gene. Germline values: CDR1 SGHRS, CDR2 YFSETQ. The CDR3 totals 17 residues. CDR3 loop: CASRQGVTRSSYNEQFF. CDR3 nucleotides: TGCGCCAGCAGACAGGGGGTTACTAGAAGCTCCTACAATGAGCAGTTCTTC.

CDR3 in DNA: TGTGCCAGCACCCCGACAGAAACTAACTATGGCTACACCTTC. It encodes CASTPTETNYGYTF. The V gene is TRBV28, the J gene TRBJ1-2; weak D call: TRBD1 (5 bases). The CDR3 is 14 amino acids. CDR1 and CDR2 from the germline V gene are MDHEN and SYDVKM. V lost 7 bases and J lost 0, with 12 bases in between.

This sequence joins TRBV5-4 and TRBJ2-7, with D tentatively TRBD1 (6 bases). Germline CDR1 SGHNT, CDR2 YYREEE (reference sequence). V lost 1 base, J lost 0 bases, and 14 bases lay in between. The CDR3 spans 16 residues. DNA of the CDR3: TGTGCCAGCAGCTTGACAGGGTTGGTGGCCTCCTACGAGCAGTACTTC. This gives the protein CASSLTGLVASYEQYF.

The sample holds many counts of this clone. This sequence joins TRBV2 and TRBJ1-6; perhaps TRBD1 as D (5 bases). V lost 5 bases and J 2 bases, leaving 13 bases between the germline ends. This CDR3 comprises 16 residues. Germline loops: CDR1 SNHLY, CDR2 FYNNEI. In nucleotides, the CDR3 is TGTGCCAGCAGTCCCCTAGGGGCTGCCTATAATTCACCCCTCCACTTT. It encodes CASSPLGAAYNSPLHF. The whole variable domain, filled in from reference TRBV2 and TRBJ1-6, reads EPEVTQTPSHQVTQMGQEVILRCVPISNHLYFYWYRQILGQKVEFLVSFYNNEISEKSEIFDDQFSVERPDGSNFTLKIRSTKLEDSAMYFCASSPLGAAYNSPLHFGNGTRLTVT.

The rearrangement links TRBV30 to TRBJ1-1; tentative D call: TRBD1 (5 bases). Trimming took off 3 bases at V and 9 bases at J, with 14 bases between the two ends. The CDR3 runs to 12 residues. Germline CDR1 is GTSNPN and CDR2 is SVGIG (reference sequence). CDR3 sequence: CAWSGPGGKAFF. DNA for the CDR3: TGTGCCTGGAGCGGGCCGGGGGGGAAAGCTTTCTTT. Together with reference TRBV30 and TRBJ1-1, the CDR3 gives the full variable domain: SQTIHQWPATLVQPVGSPLSLECTVEGTSNPNLYWYRQAAGRGLQLLFYSVGIGQISSEVPQNLSASRPQDRQFILSSKKLLLSDSGFYLCAWSGPGGKAFFGQGTRLTVV.

The chain combines TRBV28 with TRBJ2-7; 8 bases are shared with TRBD2. The CDR3 spans 14 residues. Germline V gives CDR1 MDHEN, CDR2 SYDVKM. The trim removed 5 bases at V and 6 bases at J, leaving 9 bases unmatched. In nucleotides, the CDR3 is TGTGCCAGCAGTGGGACTAGAGAGACCCTCGAGCAGTACTTC. Translation gives CASSGTRETLEQYF.

The rearrangement links TRBV14 to TRBJ2-1, with TRBD2 matching over 11 bases. J lost 1 base, V lost 4 bases, and 9 bases had no gene match. Germline V gene sequence: CDR1 SGHDN, CDR2 FVKESK. The CDR3 runs to 18 residues. In DNA, the CDR3 is TGTGCCAGCAGCCCTCCGGGACTAGCGGTCTTTTCCTACAATGAGCAGTTCTTC. Residues: CASSPPGLAVFSYNEQFF.

The V call is TRBV7-9, the J call TRBJ1-5; 7 bases line up with TRBD1. In germline, CDR1 is SEHNR, CDR2 FQNEAQ (reference sequence). The ends lost 1 base at V and 3 bases at J; junction bases unmatched: 3. This CDR3 is 15 amino acids long. CDR3 in amino acids: CASSLVGQVNQPQHF. CDR3 nucleotide sequence: TGTGCCAGCAGCTTAGTAGGACAGGTCAATCAGCCCCAGCATTTT.

The chain recombines TRBV11-2 with TRBJ1-1, with TRBD1 as a possible D gene (5 bases). Per the germline V gene, CDR1 is SGHAT and CDR2 is FQNNGV. This CDR3 is built from 16 residues. Between the trimmed V and J ends, which lost 5 bases and 7 bases, there was a span of 23 bases. CDR3 amino acids: CASSPRDGGNSNEAFF. In nucleotides, the CDR3 is TGTGCCAGCAGCCCCCGGGACGGTGGGAATTCTAATGAAGCTTTCTTT.

This sequence joins TRBV5-5 and TRBJ1-1; D not resolved. V was clipped by 0 bases and J by 3 bases, with 6 bases between them. The CDR3 consists of 13 residues. Germline lookup yields CDR1 SGHKS and CDR2 YYEKEE (reference sequence). CDR3 loop: CASSLGVYTEAFF. CDR3 in DNA: TGTGCCAGCAGCTTGGGGGTATACACTGAAGCTTTCTTT.

The rearrangement links TRBV7-8 to TRBJ2-5, with no clear D. Trimming took off 1 base at V and 0 bases at J, with 9 bases between the two ends. Germline values: CDR1 SGHVS, CDR2 FQNEAQ. This CDR3 comprises 15 residues. CDR3 amino acids: CASSLEGRYQETQYF. For the CDR3, the DNA is TGTGCCAGCAGCTTAGAGGGCAGGTACCAAGAGACCCAGTACTTC.

V usage is TRBV11-2 and J usage is TRBJ2-1; 10 bases fit TRBD2. V lost 5 bases to trimming and J lost 5 bases; unmatched junction nucleotides: 6. This CDR3 has 15 residues. Germline values: CDR1 SGHAT, CDR2 FQNNGV. This chain's CDR3 is CASSPWTSGNNEQFF. The CDR3 DNA follows: TGTGCCAGCAGCCCTTGGACTAGCGGCAACAATGAGCAGTTCTTC.

The chain couples TRBV6-5 to TRBJ1-1; no clear D. Trimming left V 8 bases short and J 0 bases short, with 13 bases between. Germline CDR1 and CDR2: MNHEY and SVGAGI. The CDR3 length is 14 residues. The CDR3 protein is CASRRNQMNTEAFF. In DNA form, the CDR3 reads TGTGCCAGCCGACGGAACCAGATGAACACTGAAGCTTTCTTT.